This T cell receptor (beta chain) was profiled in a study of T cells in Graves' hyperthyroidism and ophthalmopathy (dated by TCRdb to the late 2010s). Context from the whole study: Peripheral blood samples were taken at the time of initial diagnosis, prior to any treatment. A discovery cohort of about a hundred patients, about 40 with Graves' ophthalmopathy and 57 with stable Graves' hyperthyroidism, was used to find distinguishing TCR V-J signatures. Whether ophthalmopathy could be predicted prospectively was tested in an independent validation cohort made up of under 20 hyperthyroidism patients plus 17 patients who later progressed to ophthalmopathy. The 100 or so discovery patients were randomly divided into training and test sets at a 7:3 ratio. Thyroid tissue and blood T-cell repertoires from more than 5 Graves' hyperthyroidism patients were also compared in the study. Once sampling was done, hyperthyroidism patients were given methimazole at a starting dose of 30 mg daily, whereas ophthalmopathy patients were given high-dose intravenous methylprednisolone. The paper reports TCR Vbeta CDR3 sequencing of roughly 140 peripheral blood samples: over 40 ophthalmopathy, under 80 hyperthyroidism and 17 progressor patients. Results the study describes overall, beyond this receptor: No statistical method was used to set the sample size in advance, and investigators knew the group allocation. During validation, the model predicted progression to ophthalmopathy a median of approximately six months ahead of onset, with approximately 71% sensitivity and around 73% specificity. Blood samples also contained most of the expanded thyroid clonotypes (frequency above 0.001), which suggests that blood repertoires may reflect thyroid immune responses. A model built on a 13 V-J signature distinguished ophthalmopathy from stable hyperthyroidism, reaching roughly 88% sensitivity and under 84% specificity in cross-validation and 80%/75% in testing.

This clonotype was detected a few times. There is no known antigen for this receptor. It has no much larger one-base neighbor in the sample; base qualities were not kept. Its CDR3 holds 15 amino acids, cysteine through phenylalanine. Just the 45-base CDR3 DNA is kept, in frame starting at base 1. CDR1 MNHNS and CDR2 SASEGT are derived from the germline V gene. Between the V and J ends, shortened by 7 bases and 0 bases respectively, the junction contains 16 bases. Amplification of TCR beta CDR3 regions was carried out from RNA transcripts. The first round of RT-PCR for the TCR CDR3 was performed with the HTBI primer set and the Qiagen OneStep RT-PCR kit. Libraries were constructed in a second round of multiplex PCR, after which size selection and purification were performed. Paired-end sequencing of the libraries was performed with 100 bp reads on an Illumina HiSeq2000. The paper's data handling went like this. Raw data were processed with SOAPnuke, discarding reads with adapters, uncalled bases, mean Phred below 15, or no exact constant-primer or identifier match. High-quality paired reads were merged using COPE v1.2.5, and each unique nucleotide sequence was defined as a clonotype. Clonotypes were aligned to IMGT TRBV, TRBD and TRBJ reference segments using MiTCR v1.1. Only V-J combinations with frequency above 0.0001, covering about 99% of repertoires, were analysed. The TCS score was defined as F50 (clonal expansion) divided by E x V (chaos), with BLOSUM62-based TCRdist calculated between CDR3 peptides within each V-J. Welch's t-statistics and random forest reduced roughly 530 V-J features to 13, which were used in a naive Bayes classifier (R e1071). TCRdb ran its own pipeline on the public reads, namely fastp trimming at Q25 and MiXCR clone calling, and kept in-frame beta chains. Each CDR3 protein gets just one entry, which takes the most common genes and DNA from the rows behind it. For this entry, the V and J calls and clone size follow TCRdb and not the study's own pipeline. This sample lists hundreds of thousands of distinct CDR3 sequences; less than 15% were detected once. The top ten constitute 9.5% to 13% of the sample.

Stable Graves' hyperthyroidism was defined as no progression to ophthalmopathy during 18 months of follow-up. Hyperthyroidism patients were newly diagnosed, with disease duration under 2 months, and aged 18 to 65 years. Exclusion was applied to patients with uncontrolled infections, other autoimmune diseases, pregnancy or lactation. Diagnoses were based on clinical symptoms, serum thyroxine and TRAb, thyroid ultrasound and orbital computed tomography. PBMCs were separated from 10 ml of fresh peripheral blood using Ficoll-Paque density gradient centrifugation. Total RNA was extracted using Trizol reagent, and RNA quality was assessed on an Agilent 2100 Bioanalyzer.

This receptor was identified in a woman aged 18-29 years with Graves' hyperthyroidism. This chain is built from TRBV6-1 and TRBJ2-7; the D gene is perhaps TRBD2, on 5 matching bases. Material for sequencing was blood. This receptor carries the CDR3 CASTKGLSGSYEQYF. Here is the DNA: TGTGCCAGCACTAAAGGACTTTCCGGCTCCTACGAGCAGTACTTC.